This entry is about one TCR beta chain. The antigen is undetermined. This specimen comes from a study of T cells in Graves' hyperthyroidism and ophthalmopathy. Across the whole study: The initial diagnosis was the point when peripheral blood was collected, ahead of any treatment.

Study-level points and caveats: Most clonotypes expanded in thyroid above 0.001 were likewise present in blood.

Based on clinical symptoms, serum thyroxine and TRAb, thyroid ultrasound and orbital computed tomography, diagnoses were reached. Authors of the study amplified TCR beta CDR3 regions from RNA transcripts. Carried out on the TCR CDR3, a first-round RT-PCR used the HTBI primer set. TCRdb passed the multiplex PCR reads through MiXCR, listing each CDR3 protein once. This sample has 600,000 to 850,000 distinct CDR3 sequences, with roughly 20% found just once. The sequence was collected from a woman in her 50s with Graves' hyperthyroidism that later progressed to Graves' ophthalmopathy. Sequencing was performed on blood.

In DNA, the CDR3 is TGTGCCAGCGGTCATAACACTGAAGCTTTCTTT. Its protein product is CASGHNTEAFF. V gene TRBV6-1 combines with J gene TRBJ1-1; no clear D. Germline V gives CDR1 MNHNS, CDR2 SASEGT. The CDR3 extends over 11 amino acids. The V gene lost 8 bases and the J gene lost 2 bases, with 6 bases spanning the gap.